This TCR beta chain stems from a study of blood T cells in healthy people across ages. Study observations and caveats: Roughly linearly, TCR beta diversity per million T cells fell as age increased.

Details on this clonotype: Its matching antigen is unknown.

Using a J-beta primer mix together with a sample-barcoded 5' primer, a second PCR was run for about 7 to 12 cycles. No fewer than 2.5 million CDR3-containing paired-end reads came from each sample. TCRdb called the 5' RACE reads again in MiXCR, with one record for every CDR3 protein. The sample lists 780,000 or so distinct CDR3 sequences; about 61% were seen once. V was trimmed by 1 base and J by 6 bases, leaving 16 bases between them. The CDR3 loop spans 15 amino acids. CDR1 MDHEN and CDR2 SYDVKM come from the germline V gene. Sequenced: blood. This rearrangement joins TRBV28 to TRBJ2-7; D possibly corresponds to TRBD2 (5 bases). This sequence originates from a middle-aged man in good health. In DNA form, the CDR3 reads TGTGCCAGCAGTTTATACGAGGGTAGTCGCGGCGAGCAGTACTTC. Amino acids: CASSLYEGSRGEQYF.